Described below is a single T cell receptor beta chain sequence and its context. No cognate antigen has been identified for it. No base qualities exist here, and no much larger clone lies one base off it. For the CD8 naive samples, CD45RO-negative cells were positively selected for CCR7, yielding a CD45RA+CCR7+ population from which TemRA cells were excluded. Healthy HIV-negative adults with no recently reported acute infections or vaccinations were included as donors. Every donor was a Caucasian adult living in Nashville, Tennessee, USA. Blood was obtained by leukapheresis, after which PBMCs were separated by Ficoll-Histopaque density gradient centrifugation and cryopreserved in liquid nitrogen vapor phase. Analytical flow cytometry was used to check the purity and quantity of each magnetically sorted T cell population. From each sorted fraction, genomic DNA was isolated and quantified by UV absorbance on a Nanodrop 2000c.

The CDR3 runs 15 residues from the cysteine to the phenylalanine. Only CDR3 DNA remains: 45 bases, in frame from the first base. Based on the germline V gene, the CDR1 and CDR2 sequences are MDHEN and SYDVKM. At the junction V is shortened by 6 bases and J by 4 bases, with 19 bases in between. The data originate from a study of shared clonotypes between healthy human individuals (TCRdb year 2020). Looking at the study overall: The cohort comprised two women and a few men aged 18 to 49 years. For each donor, CD4 naive and CD4 memory were each given three plates, CD8 naive was given two plates, and CD8 memory was given one plate. The study deeply sequenced blood TCR repertoires of five healthy adults to estimate repertoire size and the extent of clonotype sharing between individuals. Different laboratories and diverse techniques were used to prepare libraries and sequence TCR repertoires, to increase sequencing depth and limit assay-specific biases. Between about 0.8 and 9 billion PBMCs per donor were obtained by leukapheresis.

Results and caveats for the whole study, not just this receptor: Compared with non-shared clonotypes, clonotypes shared by all four sorted-subset donors had higher generation probabilities. Pairwise subsampling led to the expectation that sequencing depth would affect the degree of clonotype sharing among donors. Sampling was restricted to blood, and TCR repertoires in tissues likely differ from the TCR repertoires found in blood. Roughly 5% of naive CD4, approximately 3.7% of naive CD8, about 2.5% of memory CD4, and over 0.35% of memory CD8 clonotypes were shared across a handful of donors. Larger estimated clonotype richness was generally found for naive subsets than for memory subsets. Because the study included a small number of donors, the genetic and exposure-history diversity represented was limited. Rarefaction of sorted-subset datasets indicated incomplete sequencing despite the large sequencing depth.

Using the deep immunoSEQ assay, multiplex PCR amplified TCR CDR3 regions from genomic DNA. For each cell subset, the extracted genomic DNA was distributed evenly across all wells of several immunoSEQ 96-well plates, and each plate served as one replicate. Each replicate PCR for sorted subsets received about 180 ng genomic DNA, equal to roughly 30,000 T cell genomes. Purified libraries were quantified with a Qubit 3.0 fluorometer, sized on a Bioanalyzer 2100, and re-quantified with the KAPA Library Quantification kit. Each immunoSEQ 96-well plate was sequenced on its own single-read 150-cycle Illumina NextSeq 550 flow cell. As for how the authors treated the data: The immunoSEQ output contained only junctional sequences without quality scores, so filtering could not match that applied to full-length reads. To assign V/J genes and CDR3, sequences were annotated against IMGT germline references using PyIR, a Python wrapper for IgBLAST v1.9. Reads with weak V/J assignments (E-value above 1e-6), missing CDR3, stop codons, out-of-frame junctions, or ambiguous translated residues were removed. V3J clonotypes were defined as sequences sharing the same inferred V gene, J gene, and CDR3 amino acid sequence. The percentage overlap between two repertoires was calculated by dividing the number of shared unique clonotypes by the size of the smaller repertoire. Three approaches were used to assess repertoire richness: RTK rarefaction, the Chao1 estimator, and Recon v2.1 estimates of unobserved clonotypes. Generation probabilities were computed with OLGA for all TCRbeta clonotypes obtained by the gDNA method from four donors. TCRdb holds this immuneACCESS table with in-frame rearrangements only. Some clones are missing; in checked studies, unresolved V genes explain under half, and the rest has no known cause. V and J calls and clone size follow that table, whereas D and trimming were derived from the DNA. The sample profile shows some 2 million clones; about 95% of them were found once. About 1.1% of the sample lies in the top ten.

The chain links TRBV28 with TRBJ2-7; TRBD2 is possibly the D segment (5 matching bases). Sequenced sample: naive CD8+ T cells sorted from blood. Per the publication, the cell subset or site label means: CD45RA+CCR7+. This TCR came from a man between 18 and 29 years old in good health. The DNA sequence is TGTGCCAGCAGCTCAGTGGACTTAAACTCTTACGAGCAGTACTTC. Its translation reads: CASSSVDLNSYEQYF.